This T cell receptor (beta chain) comes out of a study of T cell repertoires in cytomegalovirus infection. The overall study: CMV infection together with matching HLA type was indicated by public TCR beta signatures.

TCRdb called the reads again in MiXCR, with one record for every CDR3 protein. Among 85,000 to 120,000 distinct CDR3 sequences listed, more than 15% were seen once. The CDR3 totals 15 residues. J gave up 5 bases and V 5 bases, and 11 bases lay outside the gene matches. Germline assignment: CDR1 MNHEY and CDR2 SMNVEV (reference sequence). Study results and limitations: It was HLA-C-restricted CMV-specific TCR beta clonotypes that dominated the response ex vivo. The cumulative frequency of public TCR beta families distinguished individuals who carried CMV together with the relevant HLA.

The table lists this clonotype with a few counts. Its specificity is not known. The clonotype was recovered from a human donor in good health (CMV status not recorded). Some clones in this sample may be carry-over from other donors' samples. The sequenced sample was PBMCs. The chain is built from TRBV27 and TRBJ2-5, with 7 bases lining up with TRBD1. In DNA form, the CDR3 reads TGTGCCAGCAGTCCCCACAGGGGCGCGGAGGAGACCCAGTACTTC. Residues: CASSPHRGAEETQYF.